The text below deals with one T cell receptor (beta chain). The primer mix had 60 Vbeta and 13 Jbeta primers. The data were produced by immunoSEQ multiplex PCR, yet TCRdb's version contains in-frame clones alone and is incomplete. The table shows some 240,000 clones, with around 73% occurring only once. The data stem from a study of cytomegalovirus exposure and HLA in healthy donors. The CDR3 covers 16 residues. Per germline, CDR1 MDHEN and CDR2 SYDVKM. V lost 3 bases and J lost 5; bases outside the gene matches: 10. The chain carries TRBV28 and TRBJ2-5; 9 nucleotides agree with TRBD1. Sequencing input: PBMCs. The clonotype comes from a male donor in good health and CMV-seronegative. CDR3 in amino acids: CASSFLPGQGRETQYF. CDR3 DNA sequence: TGTGCCAGCAGTTTTCTGCCCGGACAGGGGAGGGAGACCCAGTACTTC. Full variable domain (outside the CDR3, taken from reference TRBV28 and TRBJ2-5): DVKVTQSSRYLVKRTGEKVFLECVQDMDHENMFWYRQDPGLGLRLIYFSYDVKMKEKGDIPEGYSVSREKKERFSLILESASTNQTSMYLCASSFLPGQGRETQYFGPGTRLLVL.